This T cell receptor (beta chain) is from a study of cytomegalovirus exposure and HLA in healthy donors (TCRdb year 2017). The study in broad terms: An earlier analysis of some 600 of the donors reported 276 Gb of sequence data and about 120 million unique TCR beta sequences obtained from some 170 million T cells. Donor age, sex, ethnicity and CMV serostatus were compiled alongside the repertoire data. The study used immunosequencing to profile the T cell repertoires of more than 650 subjects and linked those repertoires to cytomegalovirus serostatus. HLA typing covered class I and class II loci at four-digit resolution. A later genetic analysis used genome-wide SNP genotypes for about three fifths of the 666 donors, treating that subset as a discovery cohort. All discovery cohort repertoires had been generated using a single sequencing platform. The study aimed to test whether cataloging public T cell receptors could reveal signatures of past pathogen exposure. On average, about 240,000 unique TCR beta nucleotide sequences were sequenced per donor among 350 to 400 genotyped donors of the cohort, with roughly 18% of those sequences being non-productive. Typing coverage varied by locus: roughly 629-630 donors for A, B, C, DRB1 and DQB1; some 520 for DQA1; more than 600 for DPA1; fewer than 480 for DPB1. A few DR-DQ haplotypes were treated as single units for association and clustering because of strong linkage in the cohort. In the later analysis, no new phenotypic data were used to find candidate immune exposures; instead, reliance was placed on TCR beta sequences and their occurrence across donors. The genetic ancestry cluster associated with self-reported Caucasian donors included roughly 84% of the approximately 430 genotyped donors. A later analysis re-examined previously published TCR beta repertoires from just over 650 donors and added high-resolution HLA genotyping to investigate patterns of TCR occurrence. To predict cytomegalovirus infection status, the study brought together high-throughput TCR immunosequencing, statistical association of individual TCRs with disease status, and machine learning. An earlier analysis of roughly 580 of the donors used high-throughput TCR beta sequencing to judge whether each TCR beta V gene segment behaved as functional or pseudogenic. About 320 gigabases of sequencing data and approximately 85 million unique TCR sequences were included in an early release covering around 650 HLA-typed donors. Along with the approximately 650-subject first cohort, a separate validation cohort of over 90 different subjects was used. Findings and caveats that apply to the study as a whole: Most CMV-associated TCR beta chains appeared to be HLA-restricted in a later analysis, and the HLA associations seemed to be driven largely by CMV exposure. Because HLA typing was unavailable for some donors at each locus, only the typed subset was used in association tests. Linkage disequilibrium might explain the correlated functional status among segregating V segments, but an unknown experimental factor could not be ruled out. A group of highly shared sequence variants was considered likely to be a technical artifact of the sequencing pipeline. In an earlier analysis of approximately 590 of the donors, most TCR beta V segments were observed in productive rearrangements about 87% or about 30% of the time, broadly matching IMGT annotations. In vitro tests confirmed that three of the cytomegalovirus-associated TCR beta chains recognize cytomegalovirus antigens. The cohort was sequenced for TCR beta chains only, and without alpha or paired-chain data the features that could be detected were limited. Strong co-occurrence of HLA alleles, especially DR and DQ, made assigning TCR associations to individual alleles difficult. Most TCR sequences were observed very rarely across donors, whereas some public TCRs were present in many individuals. A further reported finding was that TCR beta sequences accurately predicted the HLA-A and HLA-B alleles for most subjects in the first cohort. A later analysis associated 15,000 to 20,000 TCR beta sequences with specific HLA alleles at a false discovery rate of 0.05. Roughly uniform sequencing depth across donors was assumed in presence/absence analyses, although this assumption may not hold. In a later genetic analysis, fewer N-insertions in productive TCRs were reported among donors in an Asian-associated ancestry cluster than the roughly 670-donor mean. A total of some 180 TCR beta chains were listed by the study as associated with cytomegalovirus. In a later analysis, several top co-occurrence clusters were reported to appear linked to parvovirus B19, influenza, CMV and Epstein-Barr virus. The authors suggested that the approach could potentially be generalized to other disease states and immunological phenotypes. For the cohort, immune exposure information was limited to CMV serostatus. An association between a missense DCLRE1C variant and V-gene and J-gene trimming of TCR beta chains was found in a later genetic analysis and replicated in an independent cohort. In a later analysis, HLA-associated TCR beta chains were found to be more clonally expanded and to have lower generation probabilities than equally common non-associated chains. The earlier analysis of approximately 540 of the donors excluded 15 to 20 rarely observed V segments, including chromosome 9 orphons, because counts were too low. The classifier was reported to diagnose cytomegalovirus status with high specificity and sensitivity in both the original and validation cohorts. According to a later analysis, TCR association rates differed among HLA loci, with DRB1 alleles showing the most associated TCRs and HLA-C alleles showing the fewest.

This clone appeared once. Its recognized antigen is unknown. One base away there is no much larger clone; base qualities are not given. The library was generated by the immunoSEQ multiplex PCR assay. The multiplex PCR relied on a mix of 60 forward primers for TCR Vbeta segments and 13 reverse primers for TCR Jbeta segments. The CDR3 region of rearranged TCR beta genes was amplified from genomic DNA with a multiplex PCR assay. The amplified TCR beta libraries were sequenced on the Illumina HiSeq System as 87-base-pair reads. The original pipeline was this. In a later analysis, around 80 million unique TCR beta chains were counted across the approximately 670 repertoires, and approximately 11 million of these chains were shared by at least two donors. Raw reads were error-corrected and collapsed into unique sequences with a nearest-neighbor algorithm that merged closely related sequences to remove PCR and sequencing errors. CDR3 sequences were aligned to IMGT reference sequences to assign V, D and J gene segments. For a sequence to be retained, a match of at least six nucleotides to both a V gene segment and a J gene segment was required. Rearrangements were classified as productive when the CDR3 lacked stop codons and remained in frame with V and J, and all other rearrangements were classified as non-productive. Following IMGT convention, CDR3 was defined as the stretch from the second conserved V-encoded cysteine to the conserved J-encoded phenylalanine. The earlier analysis of fewer than 750 of the donors excluded sequences that lacked an unambiguous match to a single V gene segment. In an earlier analysis of about 590 of the donors, a V segment was called functional when productive rearrangements were above 56.7%, and segregating when the standard deviation between donors exceeded 5%. A statistical classification framework was built to diagnose cytomegalovirus status from the catalog of TCR beta chain sequences. A later analysis assigned V and J genes by comparing TCR nucleotide sequences with IMGT/GENE-DB human TR gene sequences. Using the TCRdist pipeline, a later analysis assigned CDR3 sequences along with most-parsimonious VDJ recombination scenarios. A later analysis defined each TCR beta chain by its CDR3 amino acid sequence plus V-gene family, and excluded reads lacking a unique V-gene family. As a way to deal with suspected cross-contamination and a sequencing artifact, a later analysis dropped roughly 600 nucleotide sequences that were highly shared and had low generation probability. For each public chain, a later analysis derived a clonal expansion index from normalized ranks of inferred template counts within each repertoire. Generation probabilities in a later analysis came from a VDJ recombination model fitted to out-of-frame rearrangements, and those results were checked against IGoR. Hypergeometric tests were used in a later analysis to score TCR-TCR, TCR-HLA and TCR-CMV co-occurrence, with a repertoire-size bias correction applied to the TCR pairs. In a later analysis, false discovery rates were estimated by permuting HLA or CMV assignments 20 times. A later analysis grouped co-occurring TCRs with DBSCAN, adding TCRdist sequence similarity when clustering within HLA-allele-positive subsets. Co-occurrence clustering excluded repertoires with fewer than 30,000 or more than 120,000 public chains, plus five with anomalous nucleotide sharing. Entries here come from immuneACCESS through TCRdb and include only in-frame sequences with V and J called. Some clones fail to appear in such tables; in the studies checked, an unresolved V gene covers under half of the shortfall, and the cause of the remainder is unknown. V and J calls and clone size are copied from that table; D and trimming were computed from the DNA. The sample table shows around 190,000 clones, and around 87% are seen once. Together, the top ten hold approximately 1.1% of the sample.

The cohort consisted of more than 650 healthy bone marrow donors. At the time of sampling, every cohort member was nominally healthy, though immune exposures that went unrecorded were likely present. The donor tested CMV seronegative and was one of the 352 seronegative cohort members. A peripheral blood sample was collected from each donor, and TCR beta sequencing was performed on peripheral blood mononuclear cells. The Qiagen DNeasy Blood Extraction Kit was used to extract genomic DNA from the blood cell samples. The source of this sequence is a boy younger than 10 in good health and CMV-seronegative. Source material: PBMCs.

DNA sequence: TGTGCCAGCGGCGCGTCCGGGACTAGCGGCAAGTACTTC. Its product reads: CASGASGTSGKYF. The rearrangement combines TRBV27 with TRBJ2-5, and TRBD2 aligns with 11 junction nucleotides. From its cysteine to its phenylalanine, the CDR3 spans 13 amino acids. Here the CDR3 DNA is all that survives: 39 bases in frame from base 1. For this chain, trimming is 8 bases at the V end and 12 bases at the J end, and the number of junction bases without a gene match is 11. Taken from the germline V gene (reference sequence), the CDR1 and CDR2 loops are MNHEY and SMNVEV.